The 6 T cell receptor beta chains below all came from one sample that was sequenced in a study of PD-1 blockade in mismatch repair-deficient tumors. The time point here: 10-day in vitro stimulation with candidate neoantigen peptide 5. No antigen is known for these receptors. Libraries were prepared by immunoSEQ multiplex PCR; TCRdb keeps only in-frame clonotypes and omits some of them. The data hold around 15,000 clones, with approximately 80% observed a single time. The specimen was cells cultured in vitro, collected from a patient treated with pembrolizumab. Receptor source: an adult with mismatch repair-deficient cancer.

This clone was observed a handful of times. J is TRBJ1-1 and V is TRBV6-6; D call uncertain. CDR1 and CDR2 from the germline V gene are MNHNY and SVGAGI (reference sequence). Trimming took off 0 bases at V and 11 bases at J, with 19 bases between the two ends. CDR3 size: 15 residues. Here the CDR3 DNA reads TGTGCCAGCAGTTACTCGTTGGGTCTATTGCGTGAGGCTTTCTTT. Translated: CASSYSLGLLREAFF.

In this sample, this clone turned up once. The rearrangement links TRBV6-1 to TRBJ2-7; tentative D call: TRBD2 (6 bases). This CDR3 spans 15 amino acids. V was pared by 1 base and J by 3 bases, with 13 bases between. From germline, CDR1 is MNHNS and CDR2 SASEGT. The CDR3 DNA reads TGTGCCAGCAGTGAAGGCCTTGACGGGGGCTACGAGCAGTACTTC. It is translated as CASSEGLDGGYEQYF.

V is TRBV5-6 and J is TRBJ2-6; D tentatively fits TRBD1 or TRBD2 (5 bases each). Trimming left V 4 bases short and J 0 bases short, with 11 bases between. Germline-derived CDR1 and CDR2 are SGHDT and YYEEEE. The CDR3 loop spans 16 amino acids. The CDR3 nucleotides are TGTGCCAGCAGCACGGGACCGTCCTCTGGGGCCAACGTCCTGACTTTC. Protein: CASSTGPSSGANVLTF.

The chain carries TRBV11-2 and TRBJ2-1; D not resolved. The germline V gene has CDR1 SGHAT and CDR2 FQNNGV. This CDR3 has 12 residues. Trimming took 1 base from V and 4 from J, leaving 2 bases between them. CDR3 in DNA: TGTGCCAGCAGCTTAGTTTACAATGAGCAGTTCTTC. Translation: CASSLVYNEQFF.

CDR3: CASSPNTLNTEAFF. The CDR3 nucleotides are TGTGCCAGCTCACCCAACACCCTGAACACTGAAGCTTTCTTT. The chain employs TRBV18 and TRBJ1-1, with D hard to call. From germline, CDR1 is KGHSH and CDR2 LQKENI. V lost 3 bases, J lost 0 bases, and 8 bases lay in between. This CDR3 contains 14 residues.

The V and J genes are TRBV18 and TRBJ2-7; 8 bases match TRBD1. This CDR3 is built from 14 residues. Trimming removed 4 bases from V and 1 base from J; junction bases left unmatched: 3. The V gene's germline CDR1 is KGHSH and CDR2 LQKENI. The CDR3 region has the DNA TGTGCCAGCTCACGACAGGGGTATTCCTACGAGCAGTACTTC. This encodes CASSRQGYSYEQYF.